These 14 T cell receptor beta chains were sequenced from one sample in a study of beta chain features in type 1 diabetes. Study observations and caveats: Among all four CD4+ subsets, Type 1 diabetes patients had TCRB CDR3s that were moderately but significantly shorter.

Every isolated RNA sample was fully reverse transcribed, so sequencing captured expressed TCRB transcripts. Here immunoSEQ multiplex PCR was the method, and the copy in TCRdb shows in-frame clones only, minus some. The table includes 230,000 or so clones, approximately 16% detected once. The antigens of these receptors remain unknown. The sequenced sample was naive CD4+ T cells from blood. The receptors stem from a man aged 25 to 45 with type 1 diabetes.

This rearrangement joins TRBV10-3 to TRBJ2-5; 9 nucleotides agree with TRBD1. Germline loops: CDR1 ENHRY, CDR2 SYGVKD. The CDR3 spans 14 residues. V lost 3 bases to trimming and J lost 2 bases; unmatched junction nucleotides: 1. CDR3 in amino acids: CAISDDRGQETQYF. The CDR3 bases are TGTGCCATCAGTGATGACAGGGGGCAAGAGACCCAGTACTTC.

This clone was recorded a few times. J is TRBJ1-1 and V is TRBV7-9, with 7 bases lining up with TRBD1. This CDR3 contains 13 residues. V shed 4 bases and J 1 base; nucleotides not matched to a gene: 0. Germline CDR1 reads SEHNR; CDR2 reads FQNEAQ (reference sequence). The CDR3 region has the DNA TGTGCCAGCAGCTGGACAGGGAACACTGAAGCTTTCTTT. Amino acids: CASSWTGNTEAFF.

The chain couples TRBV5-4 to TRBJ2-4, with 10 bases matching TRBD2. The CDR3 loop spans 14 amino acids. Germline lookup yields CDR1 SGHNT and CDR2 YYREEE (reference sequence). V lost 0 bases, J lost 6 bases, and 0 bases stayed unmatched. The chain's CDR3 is CASSLVAGGNIQYF. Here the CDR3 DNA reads TGTGCCAGCAGCTTGGTAGCGGGAGGAAACATTCAGTACTTC.

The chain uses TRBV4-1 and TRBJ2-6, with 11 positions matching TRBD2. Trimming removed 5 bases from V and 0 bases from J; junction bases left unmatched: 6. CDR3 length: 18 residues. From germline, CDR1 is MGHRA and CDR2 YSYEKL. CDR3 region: CASSVGLAGFSGANVLTF. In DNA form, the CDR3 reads TGCGCCAGCAGCGTAGGACTAGCGGGTTTCTCTGGGGCCAACGTCCTGACTTTC.

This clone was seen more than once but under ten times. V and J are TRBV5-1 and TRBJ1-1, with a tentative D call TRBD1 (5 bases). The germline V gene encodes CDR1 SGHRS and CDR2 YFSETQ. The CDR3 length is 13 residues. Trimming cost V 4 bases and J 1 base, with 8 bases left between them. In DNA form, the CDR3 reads TGCGCCAGCAGCACGACAGCGAACACTGAAGCTTTCTTT. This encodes CASSTTANTEAFF.

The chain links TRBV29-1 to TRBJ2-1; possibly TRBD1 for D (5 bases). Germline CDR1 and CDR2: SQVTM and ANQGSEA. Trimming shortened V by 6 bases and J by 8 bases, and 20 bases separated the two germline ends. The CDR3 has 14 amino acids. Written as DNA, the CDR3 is TGCAGCGTCCCCAGGGCCGCCACCCTCCATGAGCAGTTCTTC. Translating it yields CSVPRAATLHEQFF.

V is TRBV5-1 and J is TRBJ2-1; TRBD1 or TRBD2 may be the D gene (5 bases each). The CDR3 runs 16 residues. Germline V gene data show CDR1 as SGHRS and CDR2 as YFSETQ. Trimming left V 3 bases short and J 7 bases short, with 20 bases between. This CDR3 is CASSSDTGDVGNEQFF. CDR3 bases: TGCGCCAGCAGCTCCGATACCGGGGACGTCGGGAATGAGCAGTTCTTC. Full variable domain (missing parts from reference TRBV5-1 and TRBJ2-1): KAGVTQTPRYLIKTRGQQVTLSCSPISGHRSVSWYQQTPGQGLQFLFEYFSETQRNKGNFPGRFSGRQFSNSRSEMNVSTLELGDSALYLCASSSDTGDVGNEQFFGPGTRLTVL.

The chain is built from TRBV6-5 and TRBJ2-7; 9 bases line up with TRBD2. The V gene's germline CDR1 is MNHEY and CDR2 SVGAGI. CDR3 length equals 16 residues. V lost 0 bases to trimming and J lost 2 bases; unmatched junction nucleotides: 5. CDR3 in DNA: TGTGCCAGCAGTTACTCGTATCTAGCGGGGACCTACGAGCAGTACTTC. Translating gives CASSYSYLAGTYEQYF.

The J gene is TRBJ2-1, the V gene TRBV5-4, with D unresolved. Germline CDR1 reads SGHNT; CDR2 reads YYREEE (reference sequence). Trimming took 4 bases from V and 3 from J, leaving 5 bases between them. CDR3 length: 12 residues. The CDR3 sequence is CASSVDYNEQFF. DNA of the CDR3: TGTGCCAGCAGCGTAGACTACAATGAGCAGTTCTTC.

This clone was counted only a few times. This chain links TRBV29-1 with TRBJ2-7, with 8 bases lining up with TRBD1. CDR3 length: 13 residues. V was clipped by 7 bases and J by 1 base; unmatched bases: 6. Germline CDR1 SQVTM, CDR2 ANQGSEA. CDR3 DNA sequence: TGCAGCGCCAGGGACAGGAGTTCCTACGAGCAGTACTTC. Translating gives CSARDRSSYEQYF.

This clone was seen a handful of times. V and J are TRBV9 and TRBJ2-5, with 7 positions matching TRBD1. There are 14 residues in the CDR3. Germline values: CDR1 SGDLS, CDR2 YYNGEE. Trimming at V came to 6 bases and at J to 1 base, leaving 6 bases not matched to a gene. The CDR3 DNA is TGTGCCAGCACCAGGGACAGAACCCAAGAGACCCAGTACTTC. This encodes CASTRDRTQETQYF.

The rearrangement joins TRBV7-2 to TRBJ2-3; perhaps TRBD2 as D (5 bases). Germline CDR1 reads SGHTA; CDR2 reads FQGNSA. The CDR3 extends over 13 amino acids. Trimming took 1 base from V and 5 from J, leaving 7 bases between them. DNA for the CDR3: TGTGCCAGCAGCTTAGAGAGGGAAGATACGCAGTATTTT. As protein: CASSLEREDTQYF.

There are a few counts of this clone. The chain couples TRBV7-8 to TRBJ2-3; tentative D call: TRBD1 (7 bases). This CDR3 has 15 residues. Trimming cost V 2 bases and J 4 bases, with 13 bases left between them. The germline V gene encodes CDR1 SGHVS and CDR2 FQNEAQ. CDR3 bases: TGTGCCAGCAGCTTAATGCCAGGGGGGTCAGATACGCAGTATTTT. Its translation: CASSLMPGGSDTQYF.

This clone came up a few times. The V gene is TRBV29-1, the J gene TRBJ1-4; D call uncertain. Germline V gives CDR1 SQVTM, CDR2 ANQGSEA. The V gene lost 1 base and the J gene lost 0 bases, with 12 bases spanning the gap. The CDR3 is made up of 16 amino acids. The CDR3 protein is CSVEGTTDSTNEKLFF. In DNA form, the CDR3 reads TGCAGCGTTGAAGGTACTACAGATTCAACTAATGAAAAACTGTTTTTT. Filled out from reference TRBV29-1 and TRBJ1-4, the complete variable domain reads SAVISQKPSRDICQRGTSLTIQCQVDSQVTMMFWYRQQPGQSLTLIATANQGSEATYESGFVIDKFPISRPNLTFSTLTVSNMSPEDSSIYLCSVEGTTDSTNEKLFFGSGTQLSVL.